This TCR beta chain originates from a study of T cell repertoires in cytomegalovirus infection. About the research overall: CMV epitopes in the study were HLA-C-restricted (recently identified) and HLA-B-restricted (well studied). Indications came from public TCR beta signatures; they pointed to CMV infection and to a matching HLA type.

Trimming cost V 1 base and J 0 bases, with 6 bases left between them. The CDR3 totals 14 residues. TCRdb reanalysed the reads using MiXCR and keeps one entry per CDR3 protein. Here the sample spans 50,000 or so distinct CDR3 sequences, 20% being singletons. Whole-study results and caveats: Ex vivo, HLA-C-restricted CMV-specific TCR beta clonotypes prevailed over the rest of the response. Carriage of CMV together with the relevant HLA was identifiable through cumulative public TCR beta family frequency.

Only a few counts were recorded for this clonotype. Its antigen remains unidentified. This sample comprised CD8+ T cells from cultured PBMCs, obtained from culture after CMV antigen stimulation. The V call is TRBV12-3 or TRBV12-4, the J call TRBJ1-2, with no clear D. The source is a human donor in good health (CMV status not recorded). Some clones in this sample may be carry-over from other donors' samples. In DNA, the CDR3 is TGTGCCAGCAGTTTAGGGCCTGCTAACTATGGCTACACCTTC. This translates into CASSLGPANYGYTF.